A single sample gave rise to the 31 T cell receptor beta chains below, sequenced in a study of blood T cells in healthy people across ages. A J-beta primer mix and a sample-barcoded 5' primer were used in a second PCR of about 7 to 12 cycles. A single record per CDR3 protein comes from TCRdb applying MiXCR to the 5' RACE reads. The data contain about 680,000 distinct CDR3 sequences, over 45% of them singletons. Sequencing was done on a sample of blood. The receptors here all came from a woman aged 55-69 years in good health.

This chain connects TRBV18 to TRBJ2-1; 7 bases agree with TRBD1. CDR3 length equals 14 residues. The V segment lost 5 bases and the J segment 7 bases; nucleotides outside the gene matches: 8. CDR1 KGHSH and CDR2 LQKENI come from the germline V gene. The CDR3 coding sequence is TGTGCCAGCTCAACTGTAGTACAGGGGAATGAGCAGTTCTTC. Translating gives CASSTVVQGNEQFF.

The chain uses TRBV29-1 and TRBJ2-3, with D hard to call. The CDR3 is 13 amino acids. V lost 7 bases to trimming and J lost 0 bases, with 11 bases between them. Germline V gene lookup returns CDR1 SQVTM and CDR2 ANQGSEA. CDR3 coding DNA: TGCAGCGCCCCGTGGGCTAGCACAGATACGCAGTATTTT. It yields the protein CSAPWASTDTQYF.

V is TRBV21-1 and J is TRBJ2-3; the table names TRBD2, a call not compared with the DNA. TRBV21-1 is recorded as a pseudogene. CDR3 length equals 14 residues. CDR3: CASSYLAVTDTQYF. CDR3 nucleotides: TGTGCCAGCAGTTACCTAGCAGTCACAGATACGCAGTATTTT.

The chain carries TRBV10-3 and TRBJ2-5, with 7 bases matching TRBD2. Germline CDR1 ENHRY, CDR2 SYGVKD. The V and J ends lost 11 bases and 5 bases, in that order; junction bases with no gene match: 17. The length of the CDR3 is 15 residues. This CDR3 is CAVAFCGSGAETQYF. The DNA for the CDR3 is TGTGCCGTCGCCTTCTGCGGGAGTGGAGCGGAGACCCAGTACTTC.

This chain links TRBV7-9 with TRBJ2-7; 10 nucleotides line up with TRBD1. CDR1 SEHNR and CDR2 FQNEAQ come from the germline V gene (reference sequence). Trimming at V came to 5 bases and at J to 3 bases, leaving 10 bases not matched to a gene. The CDR3 consists of 16 residues. The CDR3 DNA is TGTGCCAGCAGCGGGTCGACAGGGGGCCGTTTCTACGAGCAGTACTTC. Its translation: CASSGSTGGRFYEQYF.

This clonotype was counted at least ten times. V is TRBV28 and J is TRBJ2-1, with 11 bases fitting TRBD2. This CDR3 is built from 19 residues. Germline CDR1 MDHEN, CDR2 SYDVKM. V lost 10 bases, J lost 8 bases, and 25 bases stayed unmatched. In nucleotides, the CDR3 is TGTGCCACCTCCCGGGCCGGGGGGCTAGCGGGAGGCTCTAGTTATGAGCAGTTCTTC. This gives the protein CATSRAGGLAGGSSYEQFF.

The V call is TRBV7-9, the J call TRBJ2-5; maybe TRBD1 (5 bases). Looked up from germline, CDR1 is SEHNR and CDR2 is FQNEAQ (reference sequence). Trimming took 3 bases from V and 4 from J, leaving 9 bases between them. CDR3 length: 13 residues. CDR3 loop: CASSLSGAETQYF. The CDR3 DNA is TGTGCCAGCAGCTTGAGTGGGGCAGAGACCCAGTACTTC.

The genes are TRBV12-3 or TRBV12-4 and TRBJ1-1, with a weak D call TRBD1 (6 bases). CDR3 size: 15 residues. The V end was cut by 5 bases, the J end by 3 bases, with 16 bases between. CDR3 sequence (DNA): TGTGCCAGCAGTCCCCGGGGCCCAGGGGACACTGAAGCTTTCTTT. Translated, it gives CASSPRGPGDTEAFF.

CDR3 loop: CASSLDTQLAGLSGANVLTF. The CDR3 DNA reads as TGTGCCAGCAGCTTAGACACTCAACTAGCGGGTCTCTCTGGGGCCAACGTCCTGACTTTC. The rearrangement uses TRBV11-2 and TRBJ2-6; 9 bases agree with TRBD2. CDR3 length equals 20 residues. Germline V CDR1 and CDR2: SGHAT, FQNNGV. Germline trimming cut 0 bases from V and 0 bases from J; bases unmatched to any gene: 9.

The CDR3 here is CASSTFPGGEQYF. DNA for the CDR3: TGTGCCAGCAGCACCTTTCCGGGGGGCGAGCAGTACTTC. The rearrangement uses TRBV9 and TRBJ2-7; TRBD2 agrees at 7 bases. This CDR3 is 13 amino acids long. With V trimmed by 4 bases and J by 6 bases, 7 bases remained unmatched. CDR1 and CDR2 (germline): SGDLS, YYNGEE. The complete variable domain, with remaining parts taken from reference TRBV9 and TRBJ2-7, reads DSGVTQTPKHLITATGQRVTLRCSPRSGDLSVYWYQQSLDQGLQFLIQYYNGEERAKGNILERFSAQQFPDLHSELNLSSLELGDSALYFCASSTFPGGEQYFGPGTRLTVT.

This clonotype occurred a few times. V usage is TRBV21-1 and J usage is TRBJ2-3; the DNA was not compared with TRBD1, the D call given in the table. TRBV21-1 is a recognized pseudogene. The CDR3 spans 17 residues. CDR3 in DNA: TGTGCCAGCAGCGAACGCCTGCAGGGGCCTAAAGAATGCACGCAGTATTTT. Translated, it gives CASSERLQGPKECTQYF.

Written as DNA, the CDR3 is TGTGCCAGCAGTTTCAGGTCTAGCGGGAGGAGGTACAATGAGCAGTTCTTC. Amino acids: CASSFRSSGRRYNEQFF. V is TRBV12-3 or TRBV12-4 and J is TRBJ2-1, with 11 bases fitting TRBD2. The CDR3 length is 17 residues. The junction had 8 bases not matched to a gene; V was cut back by 3 bases and J by 4 bases.

The chain uses TRBV7-3 and TRBJ2-5; unclear D gene. Germline V lookup: CDR1 SGHTA, CDR2 FQGTGA. Trimming cost V 4 bases and J 10 bases, with 10 bases left between them. CDR3 length equals 11 residues. CDR3 loop: CASSSPANQYF. CDR3 sequence (DNA): TGTGCCAGCAGCTCACCAGCGAACCAGTACTTC.

The chain couples TRBV4-3 to TRBJ2-3; D might be TRBD1 or TRBD2, each matching 5 bases. V was trimmed by 4 bases and J by 7 bases, leaving 18 bases between them. This CDR3 contains 15 residues. Germline lookup yields CDR1 LGHNA and CDR2 YSLEER. In DNA form, the CDR3 reads TGCGCCAGCAGCCCGACCGGGACCAATCAAAATACGCAGTATTTT. This encodes CASSPTGTNQNTQYF.

This chain links TRBV7-9 with TRBJ2-1; TRBD2 aligns across 7 bases. V trimming: 0 bases; J trimming: 5 bases; junction bases outside the gene matches: 10. The CDR3 sequence is 17 residues long. CDR1 and CDR2 from the germline V gene are SEHNR and FQNEAQ (reference sequence). The CDR3 DNA is TGTGCCAGCAGCTTAGCGGGATGGGCGGGAGTCCACAATGAGCAGTTCTTC. Residues: CASSLAGWAGVHNEQFF.

This clonotype was detected a few times. The chain is built from TRBV12-3 or TRBV12-4 and TRBJ1-2; tentatively, D is TRBD1 (5 bases). This CDR3 spans 14 amino acids. V was trimmed by 2 bases and J by 2 bases, leaving 9 bases between them. CDR3 in amino acids: CASSLRSGNYGYTF. CDR3 nucleotides: TGTGCCAGCAGTTTAAGGTCAGGGAACTATGGCTACACCTTC.

The chain is built from TRBV6-2 or TRBV6-3 and TRBJ2-7, with D unresolved. Germline V gene lookup returns CDR1 MNHEY and CDR2 SVGEGT. V gave up 5 bases and J gave up 6 bases, with 14 bases separating them. The CDR3 covers 13 residues. The CDR3 is CASSDMQKGEQYF. The CDR3 DNA reads as TGTGCCAGCAGTGACATGCAGAAAGGCGAGCAGTACTTC.

The rearrangement links TRBV5-6 to TRBJ1-5, with 7 bases identical to TRBD1. CDR3 length equals 16 residues. Germline CDR1 and CDR2: SGHDT and YYEEEE. Trimming at V came to 4 bases and at J to 3 bases, leaving 10 bases not matched to a gene. CDR3 amino acids: CASSTAGQNVNQPQHF. The DNA for the CDR3 is TGTGCCAGCAGCACGGCGGGACAGAACGTCAATCAGCCCCAGCATTTT.

For this clonotype: The germline gene is not matched at one end of the junction; a read error may be the cause. In DNA, the CDR3 is TGTGCCTGCAGATCCGGAACTAGCGGGAGAACGGCAGATACGCAGTATTTT. It codes for CACRSGTSGRTADTQYF. The chain couples TRBV28 to TRBJ2-3, with 11 bases that match TRBD2. Germline CDR1 MDHEN, CDR2 SYDVKM. The CDR3 extends over 17 amino acids.

The rearrangement links TRBV12-3 or TRBV12-4 to TRBJ2-3; 7 nucleotides agree with TRBD1. V shed 5 bases and J 0 bases; nucleotides not matched to a gene: 8. The CDR3 is made up of 16 amino acids. The CDR3 sequence: CASSPRQGRSTDTQYF. CDR3 nucleotide sequence: TGTGCCAGCAGTCCCCGACAGGGACGCAGCACAGATACGCAGTATTTT.

V and J are TRBV2 and TRBJ2-7; possibly TRBD1 for D (6 bases). This CDR3 region has 14 residues. The V end lost 6 bases, the J end lost 6 bases, and 18 bases lay between the germline ends. CDR1 is SNHLY, CDR2 FYNNEI, per germline. The CDR3 reads CASRRDTSTCEQYF. The CDR3 nucleotides read TGTGCCAGCAGAAGGGACACCTCTACGTGCGAGCAGTACTTC.

V and J are TRBV4-3 and TRBJ2-2; D possibly corresponds to TRBD2 (6 bases). The length of the CDR3 is 16 residues. V dropped 4 bases and J dropped 2 bases, with 14 bases sitting between them. The germline V gene encodes CDR1 LGHNA and CDR2 YSLEER. CDR3 region: CASSPGTGGNTGELFF. As DNA, the CDR3 is TGCGCCAGCAGCCCGGGGACTGGCGGTAACACCGGGGAGCTGTTTTTT.

This clonotype came up a few times. This sequence joins TRBV20-1 and TRBJ2-7; 9 bases line up with TRBD2. V gave up 1 base and J gave up 3 bases; unmatched junction bases: 10. CDR3 length: 16 amino acids. The germline gives CDR1 DFQATT, CDR2 SNEGSKA (reference sequence). CDR3 loop: CSARVSWASGNYEQYF. CDR3 in DNA: TGCAGTGCTAGAGTGTCTTGGGCTAGCGGGAACTACGAGCAGTACTTC.

V usage is TRBV28 and J usage is TRBJ1-2, with D maybe TRBD1 (5 bases). V was trimmed by 5 bases and J by 5 bases, leaving 12 bases between them. The germline gives CDR1 MDHEN, CDR2 SYDVKM. The CDR3 loop spans 13 amino acids. CDR3 in amino acids: CASSPGGRYGYTF. In DNA form, the CDR3 reads TGTGCCAGCAGTCCCGGGGGACGTTATGGCTACACCTTC.

The chain is built from TRBV9 and TRBJ2-3; 13 nucleotides agree with TRBD2. The germline V gene has CDR1 SGDLS and CDR2 YYNGEE. The CDR3 runs to 17 residues. Trimming took 4 bases from V and 4 from J; bases not matched to a gene: 9. The CDR3, as DNA: TGTGCCAGCAGCTCAAGGACTAGCGGGAGTGGCGCAGATACGCAGTATTTT. Translating it yields CASSSRTSGSGADTQYF.

In the case of this clonotype: A much larger clonotype is one base distant, so this may be a read error. The chain couples TRBV20-1 to TRBJ2-3, with a tentative D call TRBD1 (6 bases). Germline V gene data show CDR1 as DFQATT and CDR2 as SNEGSKA (reference sequence). This CDR3 spans 11 amino acids. CDR3 sequence (DNA): TGCAGTGCTAAACGGACAGATACGCGGTATTTT. Protein product: CSAKRTDTRYF.

A remark on this clonotype: The germline gene is not matched at one end of the junction; a read error may be the cause. The chain is built from TRBV7-3 and TRBJ2-1, with 10 bases matching TRBD2. The germline CDR1 and CDR2 sequences are SGHTA and FQGTGA. The length of the CDR3 is 17 residues. CDR3 DNA: TGCGCCAGCAGCTTAACGGGCCTAGCGGGAGACGGCGATGAGCAGTTCTTC. Its translation: CASSLTGLAGDGDEQFF. Combining the CDR3 with reference TRBV7-3 and TRBJ2-1 gives the whole variable domain GAGVSQTPSNKVTEKGKYVELRCDPISGHTALYWYRQSLGQGPEFLIYFQGTGAADDSGLPNDRFFAVRPEGSVSTLKIQRTERGDSAVYLCASSLTGLAGDGDEQFFGPGTRLTVL.

CDR3 bases: TGTGCCAGCAGTGTTAGGGTTGAAGAGACCCAGTACTTC. Its protein is CASSVRVEETQYF. The rearrangement links TRBV2 to TRBJ2-5; unclear D gene. The V gene lost 4 bases and the J gene lost 3 bases, with 9 bases spanning the gap. CDR1 and CDR2 (germline): SNHLY, FYNNEI. The CDR3 contains 13 residues. The full variable domain, in which reference TRBV2 and TRBJ2-5 provide the parts outside the CDR3, is EPEVTQTPSHQVTQMGQEVILRCVPISNHLYFYWYRQILGQKVEFLVSFYNNEISEKSEIFDDQFSVERPDGSNFTLKIRSTKLEDSAMYFCASSVRVEETQYFGPGTRLLVL.

A single count supports this clonotype. The V gene is TRBV6-6, the J gene TRBJ2-3, with 7 bases identical to TRBD2. The CDR3 is made up of 15 amino acids. From germline, CDR1 is MNHNY and CDR2 SVGAGI (reference sequence). V dropped 8 bases and J dropped 1; count of bases not matched to a gene: 9. The chain's CDR3 is CASLSGASGTDTQYF. Written as DNA, the CDR3 is TGTGCCAGCCTCAGCGGGGCCTCTGGCACAGATACGCAGTATTTT.

V is TRBV18 and J is TRBJ2-7; D tentatively fits TRBD1 or TRBD2 (7 bases each). V gave up 5 bases and J gave up 4 bases, with 18 bases separating them. This CDR3 comprises 15 residues. Germline loops: CDR1 KGHSH, CDR2 LQKENI. CDR3 region: CASSSQTGRGYEQYF. As DNA, the CDR3 is TGTGCCAGCTCATCCCAGACAGGGAGGGGGTACGAGCAGTACTTC.

This clonotype has just a few counts. The J gene is TRBJ2-3, the V gene TRBV12-3 or TRBV12-4; 11 bases line up with TRBD2. Unmatched junction bases numbered 5, after V lost 5 bases and J lost 7 bases. The CDR3 sequence is 14 residues long. The CDR3 spells CASSLRLAGNTQYF. The CDR3, as DNA: TGTGCCAGCAGTCTTAGACTAGCGGGAAATACGCAGTATTTT.